Listed here are 28 T cell receptor beta chains from one sample, sequenced in a study of blood T cell repertoires in COVID-19. Libraries were prepared by immunoSEQ multiplex PCR; TCRdb keeps only in-frame clonotypes and omits some of them. The sample lists about 180,000 clones, about 88% occurring once. Sequences were obtained from PBMCs or T cells enriched from blood (not recorded which). These receptors all come from a woman under 30 who had recovered from COVID-19.

The V and J genes are TRBV6-2 or TRBV6-3 and TRBJ1-6, with D possibly matching TRBD1 (6 bases). Germline CDR1 reads MNHEY; CDR2 reads SVGEGT. The CDR3 loop spans 15 amino acids. Trimming removed 2 bases at V and 7 bases at J, with 12 bases between. The CDR3 loop reads CASSYTRGSNSPLHF. The CDR3 nucleotides are TGTGCCAGCAGTTACACCAGGGGTTCGAATTCACCCCTCCACTTT.

This chain links TRBV7-9 with TRBJ2-7; 7 bases line up with TRBD1. V was clipped by 5 bases and J by 3 bases; unmatched bases: 16. This CDR3 is 17 amino acids long. Germline V gives CDR1 SEHNR, CDR2 FQNEAQ (reference sequence). The CDR3 sequence is CASSLDTLPQGDYEQYF. The CDR3 DNA reads as TGTGCCAGCAGCCTAGACACCTTACCGCAGGGGGACTACGAGCAGTACTTC.

The V and J genes are TRBV29-1 and TRBJ2-2; D is unresolved. The CDR3 totals 13 residues. Germline assignment: CDR1 SQVTM and CDR2 ANQGSEA. Trimming removed 7 bases at V and 4 bases at J, with 13 bases between. CDR3 amino acids: CSAYFRSTGELFF. CDR3 DNA: TGCAGCGCATACTTTCGGAGCACCGGGGAGCTGTTTTTT.

The chain links TRBV10-3 to TRBJ1-4; the D is unclear. This CDR3 spans 13 amino acids. V gave up 6 bases and J gave up 5 bases, with 10 bases separating them. The germline CDR1 and CDR2 sequences are ENHRY and SYGVKD. The CDR3 loop reads CAISPLINEKLFF. CDR3 coding DNA: TGTGCCATCAGCCCCCTTATAAATGAAAAACTGTTTTTT.

This rearrangement joins TRBV9 to TRBJ1-2; maybe TRBD1 (5 bases). Trimming cost V 4 bases and J 4 bases, with 11 bases left between them. There are 13 residues in the CDR3. Germline CDR1 and CDR2: SGDLS and YYNGEE. The CDR3: CASSIVGGYGYTF. CDR3 coding DNA: TGTGCCAGCAGCATTGTGGGGGGCTATGGCTACACCTTC.

The chain couples TRBV28 to TRBJ1-1; D may be TRBD1 (5 bases). CDR1 and CDR2 (germline): MDHEN, SYDVKM. This CDR3 has 15 amino acids. V was trimmed by 7 bases and J by 1 base, leaving 16 bases between them. In DNA form, the CDR3 reads TGTGCCAGCACCCCCTGGGGCCAGCAGAACACTGAAGCTTTCTTT. Its translation: CASTPWGQQNTEAFF.

V is TRBV2 and J is TRBJ1-1, with 9 bases aligning to TRBD1. Trimming took 6 bases from V and 3 from J; bases not matched to a gene: 8. The germline gives CDR1 SNHLY, CDR2 FYNNEI. This CDR3 is built from 15 residues. Here the CDR3 DNA reads TGTGCCAGCAGCCTACCGGGACAGGGACACACTGAAGCTTTCTTT. The encoded protein is CASSLPGQGHTEAFF.

The J gene is TRBJ1-2, the V gene TRBV5-1, with TRBD1 matching 12 bases. The trim removed 4 bases at V and 4 bases at J, leaving 5 bases unmatched. Germline loops: CDR1 SGHRS, CDR2 YFSETQ. CDR3 size: 15 residues. The DNA of the CDR3 is TGCGCCAGCAGCGAGGGACAGGGGGCCGTCTATGGCTACACCTTC. This codes for CASSEGQGAVYGYTF.

The chain is built from TRBV30 and TRBJ1-4; TRBD1 matches at 7 bases. Germline CDR1 is GTSNPN and CDR2 is SVGIG (reference sequence). CDR3 length: 13 residues. V was pared by 6 bases and J by 5 bases, with 6 bases of the junction left unmatched. In DNA, the CDR3 is TGTGCCTGTTGGGGACAGCTCAATGAAAAACTGTTTTTT. It translates to CACWGQLNEKLFF.

The chain joins TRBV19 to TRBJ2-7; D might be TRBD1 (6 bases). The CDR3 is 15 residues long. Germline CDR1 LNHDA, CDR2 SQIVND (reference sequence). V gave up 5 bases and J gave up 0 bases, with 14 bases separating them. The CDR3 coding sequence is TGTGCCAGTAGTTCACAGGGTGGGAACTCCTACGAGCAGTACTTC. Its protein product is CASSSQGGNSYEQYF.

The chain combines TRBV2 with TRBJ2-7, with TRBD2 identical over 11 bases. V lost 6 bases, J lost 2 bases, and 3 bases stayed unmatched. The CDR3 sequence is 14 residues long. Germline CDR1 SNHLY, CDR2 FYNNEI. The CDR3 DNA reads TGTGCCAGCAGGTCGGGACTAGCGGCCTACGAGCAGTACTTC. It specifies CASRSGLAAYEQYF. Full variable domain (remainder filled in from reference TRBV2 and TRBJ2-7): EPEVTQTPSHQVTQMGQEVILRCVPISNHLYFYWYRQILGQKVEFLVSFYNNEISEKSEIFDDQFSVERPDGSNFTLKIRSTKLEDSAMYFCASRSGLAAYEQYFGPGTRLTVT.

The chain joins TRBV9 to TRBJ2-7, with TRBD2 matching 14 bases. Germline V gene data show CDR1 as SGDLS and CDR2 as YYNGEE. The J segment lost 5 bases and the V segment lost 2 bases, leaving 9 bases of the junction unmatched. The CDR3 contains 17 residues. The chain's CDR3 is CASSVGGLAGVEDEQYF. The DNA for the CDR3 is TGTGCCAGCAGCGTGGGGGGACTAGCGGGAGTAGAGGACGAGCAGTACTTC.

The gene calls are TRBV24-1 and TRBJ2-2; the D gene is possibly TRBD2 (5 bases). Germline V gene data show CDR1 as KGHDR and CDR2 as SFDVKD. The CDR3 consists of 18 residues. Trimming took off 2 bases at V and 0 bases at J, with 15 bases between the two ends. The CDR3 nucleotides are TGTGCCACCAGTGATTCGAGGGCTAGGACTGCGAACACCGGGGAGCTGTTTTTT. Protein sequence: CATSDSRARTANTGELFF.

This clone was counted between two and nine times. The rearrangement links TRBV3-1 (or the pseudogene TRBV3-2) to TRBJ1-1; no firm D call. CDR3 size: 14 residues. In germline, CDR1 is LGHDT, CDR2 YNNKEL (reference sequence). Trimming left V 0 bases short and J 4 bases short, with 9 bases between. CDR3 loop: CASSQESGGTEAFF. In DNA, the CDR3 is TGTGCCAGCAGCCAAGAGTCAGGTGGCACTGAAGCTTTCTTT.

The rearrangement links TRBV5-1 to TRBJ2-2; D is uncertain. The CDR3 totals 14 residues. V dropped 1 base and J dropped 4 bases, with 8 bases sitting between them. Looked up from germline, CDR1 is SGHRS and CDR2 is YFSETQ. CDR3 nucleotide sequence: TGCGCCAGCAGCTTGAGTCCGGGCACCGGGGAGCTGTTTTTT. Encoded protein: CASSLSPGTGELFF.

The chain uses TRBV6-8 and TRBJ2-1, with D uncertain. The CDR3 is made up of 15 amino acids. Germline CDR1 is MNHGY and CDR2 is SAAAGT. The ends were cut back, 0 bases at V and 8 bases at J, with 14 bases in the middle. The CDR3 sequence is CASSYSMGDLHEQFF. The CDR3 DNA sequence: TGTGCCAGCAGTTACTCGATGGGCGACCTCCATGAGCAGTTCTTC.

This chain joins TRBV2 and TRBJ2-5; D not resolved. The CDR3 has 11 amino acids. Germline loops: CDR1 SNHLY, CDR2 FYNNEI. V was cut by 3 bases and J by 3 bases, with 2 bases left in between. The CDR3 loop is CASSDEETQYF. As DNA, the CDR3 is TGTGCCAGCAGTGACGAAGAGACCCAGTACTTC.

The chain is built from TRBV7-9 and TRBJ1-1, with TRBD1 as a possible D gene (5 bases). The ends were cut back, 8 bases at V and 2 bases at J, with 12 bases in the middle. Germline CDR1 and CDR2: SEHNR and FQNEAQ (reference sequence). This CDR3 has 13 amino acids. The CDR3 DNA reads TGTGCCAGCGGGGCGGATCCTAACACTGAAGCTTTCTTT. Translating gives CASGADPNTEAFF.

This chain links TRBV19 with TRBJ1-2; D remains unclear. The germline V and J ends were trimmed by 4 bases and 1 base, with 10 bases remaining between them. Germline CDR1 is LNHDA and CDR2 is SQIVND (reference sequence). The CDR3 totals 14 residues. The CDR3 nucleotides are TGTGCCAGTAGTACCGAGACTGATAACTATGGCTACACCTTC. Protein sequence: CASSTETDNYGYTF.

This sequence joins TRBV7-2 and TRBJ2-2; 8 nucleotides match TRBD2. The CDR3 consists of 16 residues. Germline values: CDR1 SGHTA, CDR2 FQGNSA. Trimming at V came to 2 bases and at J to 0 bases, leaving 2 bases not matched to a gene. CDR3 nucleotides: TGTGCCAGCAGCTTACCTAGCGGGTCGAACACCGGGGAGCTGTTTTTT. Its translation is CASSLPSGSNTGELFF.

This clone has a count of ten or more. V and J are TRBV4-2 and TRBJ1-2; D is possibly TRBD1 (6 bases). Germline assignment: CDR1 LGHNA and CDR2 YNFKEQ. The CDR3 contains 17 residues. Trimming shortened V by 8 bases and J by 2 bases, and 24 bases separated the two germline ends. CDR3 nucleotides: TGTGCCAGCCTTAGCAGGACAGTCCCGGGACAAAACTATGGCTACACCTTC. Residues: CASLSRTVPGQNYGYTF.

V gene TRBV18 combines with J gene TRBJ1-1; 8 positions agree with TRBD1. Trimming cost V 1 base and J 3 bases; bases outside gene matches: 10. The CDR3 runs 17 residues. Germline loops: CDR1 KGHSH, CDR2 LQKENI. The CDR3 nucleotides read TGTGCCAGCTCACCACTGTGGAACAGGGGGTGGGACACTGAAGCTTTCTTT. Amino acid sequence: CASSPLWNRGWDTEAFF. The full variable domain, rest sourced from reference TRBV18 and TRBJ1-1, is NAGVMQNPRHLVRRRGQEARLRCSPMKGHSHVYWYRQLPEEGLKFMVYLQKENIIDESGMPKERFSAEFPKEGPSILRIQQVVRGDSAAYFCASSPLWNRGWDTEAFFGQGTRLTVV.

This chain links TRBV5-1 with TRBJ2-2; TRBD2 might be the D (6 bases). Trimming pared 0 bases from V and 6 bases from J, leaving 15 bases between. Per germline, CDR1 SGHRS and CDR2 YFSETQ. The CDR3 has 16 amino acids. In nucleotides, the CDR3 is TGCGCCAGCAGCTTGGTCGGAGGGTCTATTCCCGGGGAGCTGTTTTTT. Translating gives CASSLVGGSIPGELFF.

The genes are TRBV4-1 and TRBJ2-3; D might be TRBD2 (5 bases). The CDR3 contains 17 residues. Germline lookup yields CDR1 MGHRA and CDR2 YSYEKL. Deletions cut 0 bases from V and 5 bases from J, with 18 bases between. The CDR3 nucleotides read TGCGCCAGCAGCCAAGAACTCTGGACTCCCCGCAGAGATACGCAGTATTTT. Its protein is CASSQELWTPRRDTQYF.

In nucleotides, the CDR3 is TGTGCCTGGAGTGCCGGTGCCGGGTCCTACGAGCAGTACTTC. This codes for CAWSAGAGSYEQYF. This chain joins TRBV30 and TRBJ2-7; D unclear. CDR3 size: 14 residues. V was trimmed by 1 base and J by 1 base, leaving 11 bases between them. Germline V gene data show CDR1 as GTSNPN and CDR2 as SVGIG (reference sequence).

The CDR3 DNA reads as TGCGCCAGCAGTGTGGGAGCGGGATACAATGAGCAGTTCTTC. Translation: CASSVGAGYNEQFF. V and J are TRBV10-1 and TRBJ2-1, with 7 bases matching TRBD2. In germline, CDR1 is WNHNN, CDR2 SYGVQD (reference sequence). This CDR3 comprises 14 residues. V dropped 4 bases and J dropped 4; count of bases not matched to a gene: 4.

This clone was seen a single time. The chain uses TRBV4-3 and TRBJ1-2, with TRBD1 matching 9 bases. Germline-derived CDR1 and CDR2 are LGHNA and YSLEER. CDR3 length: 15 amino acids. Trimming cost V 1 base and J 2 bases; bases outside gene matches: 2. CDR3 DNA: TGCGCCAGCAGCCAAGTTGACAGGGGGAACTATGGCTACACCTTC. Amino acid sequence: CASSQVDRGNYGYTF.

The chain couples TRBV2 to TRBJ2-3; D is perhaps TRBD2 (6 bases). The CDR3 has 14 amino acids. V was pared by 4 bases and J by 1 base, with 9 bases between. Germline V CDR1 and CDR2: SNHLY, FYNNEI. CDR3 sequence (DNA): TGTGCCAGCAGTGTTACGGGAGGCACAGATACGCAGTATTTT. It translates to CASSVTGGTDTQYF.